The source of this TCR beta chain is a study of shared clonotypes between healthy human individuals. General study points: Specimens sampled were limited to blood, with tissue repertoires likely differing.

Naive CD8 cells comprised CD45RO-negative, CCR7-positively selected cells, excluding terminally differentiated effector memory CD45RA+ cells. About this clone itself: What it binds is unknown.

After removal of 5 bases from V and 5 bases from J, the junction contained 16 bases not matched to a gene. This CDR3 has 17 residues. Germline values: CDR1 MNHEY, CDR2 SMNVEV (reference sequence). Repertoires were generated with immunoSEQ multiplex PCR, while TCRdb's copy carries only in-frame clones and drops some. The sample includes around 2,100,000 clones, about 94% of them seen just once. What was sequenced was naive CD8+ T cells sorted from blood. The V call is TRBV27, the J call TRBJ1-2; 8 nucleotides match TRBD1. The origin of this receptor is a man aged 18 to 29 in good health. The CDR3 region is CASSPTPPGQASYGYTF. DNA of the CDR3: TGTGCCAGCAGTCCCACCCCACCGGGACAGGCCTCTTATGGCTACACCTTC.